This is a list of T cell receptor beta chains from one sample in a study of glioma-infiltrating T cells after dendritic cell vaccination. The repertoire was sequenced with immunoSEQ multiplex PCR; TCRdb's copy has only in-frame clones and lacks some. Of roughly 100,000 clones listed, roughly 81% were seen once; the top ten hold approximately 12%. The sequences come from blood, collected before dendritic cell vaccination. The receptors derive from a human donor with glioblastoma. Both conserved end residues are part of each CDR3. Size is omitted from some rows. Given values are once, few, many or a class for expanded clones.

abundance,v_gene,CDR3aa
-,TRBV27,CASGPDRGNEQFF
-,TRBV18,CASSWGQPITGELFF
-,TRBV2,CASSELGRDTEAFF
once,TRBV18,CASSPPGQVSDTQYF
once,TRBV6-1,CASTQTGTHEQYF
-,TRBV19,CASSITPSDSEQFF
-,TRBV6-5,CACLAGLAGAGEQYF
-,TRBV11-2,CASSLDQGETQYF
-,TRBV7-2,CASSPQTSGGPYEQYF
-,TRBV7-6,CASSLAVRDRVYF
-,TRBV4-3,CASSQATGLAKNIQYF
-,TRBV30,CAWSPTLTGASPNSPLHF
-,TRBV7-6,CASSLKQLYEQYF
-,TRBV30,CAWSFNRGRDEKLFF
-,TRBV10-2,CASSESGQGSQPQHF
-,TRBV29-1,CSVEDSRDRVTQYF
-,TRBV4-1,CASSQGEGTVEKYF
-,TRBV13,CASSSLQGAGANVLTF
-,TRBV10-1,CAMSGGTETQYF
-,TRBV11-2,CASSFVPSGESEAFF
-,TRBV6-5,CASRIQVSYNSPLHF
-,TRBV19,CASSWRVSGEETQYF
-,TRBV5-4,CASSIELATSTDTQYF
-,TRBV13,CASSRTGTAGSKDGYTF
-,TRBV27,CASSLSRGDSYEQYF
-,TRBV27,CASSRSPSGGAYEQYF
-,TRBV4-3,CASSQGSAGVTGELFF
-,TRBV19,CASSISRGDTGELFF
once,TRBV7-9,CASSRHQSGYEQYF
-,TRBV5-1,CASSLVGGASADTQYF
-,TRBV4-1,CASSQDGLGDEQFF
once,TRBV6-6,CASRPPGGAYEQYF
-,TRBV7-6,CASSLAFRGSGANVLTF
-,TRBV7-2,CASSRLAQSTDTQYF
-,TRBV6-6,CASSYASVANYGYTF
-,TRBV2,CASRSGYYEQYF
-,TRBV5-1,CASSSRGGYEQYF
-,TRBV9,CASSVPIRGAYEQYF
-,TRBV5-1,CASSFAGTDGYTF
-,TRBV30,CAWSRRRANTGELFF
-,TRBV18,CASSPAPTGDYGYTF
-,TRBV19,CASSIGLAGRTYEQYF
-,TRBV2,CASRPRGYNNEQFF
-,TRBV11-3,CASSQDRSSYNSPLHF
-,TRBV6-1,CASSSGALYGYTF
few,TRBV5-1,CASSLGQGPYEQYF
-,TRBV7-9,CASSSQTHYGYTF
-,TRBV7-9,CASSPAGGAETQYF
few,TRBV21-1,CASSPNGRPLEGNQPQHF
-,TRBV9,CASSVAQTGRGGEQYF
-,TRBV19,CASPRGQVGGDEQFF
-,TRBV10-1,CASSESGRAYEQYF
-,TRBV30,CAWSYLAGGGEQYF
-,TRBV4-3,CASSGGQSDTEAFF
-,TRBV4-1,CASSQEGRGEQFF
-,TRBV7-2,CASSLGGGPVYEQYF
once,TRBV4-1,CASSKGVWGARDLTESPLHF
-,TRBV5-4,CASNAAGPQAAEQYF